This TCR beta chain comes out of a study of shared clonotypes between healthy human individuals. Once extracted for a subset, genomic DNA was divided evenly among several immunoSEQ plates. Authors' analysis steps: For the immunoSEQ data, sequences were junction-only without quality scores, so filtering differed. Using immunoSEQ multiplex PCR, the repertoire was profiled, and TCRdb retains in-frame clones only, with some absent. The V and J calls and clone size are taken from that table; D and trimming were inferred from the DNA. The repertoire holds 190,000 or so clones, with roughly 70% as singletons. Germline loops: CDR1 SGHRS, CDR2 YFSETQ. The CDR3 loop spans 15 amino acids. V lost 0 bases, J lost 5 bases, and 2 bases stayed unmatched. This clone was counted many times. Its antigen remains unknown. Notes on the study in general: Naive subsets typically showed greater estimated richness than memory subsets.

V and J are TRBV5-1 and TRBJ2-1, with TRBD2 identical over 10 bases. The TCR comes from a man between 25 and 39 years old in good health. Sequenced sample: memory CD4+ T cells sorted from blood. Subset reported: CD45RA-negative fraction. CDR3 nucleotide sequence: TGCGCCAGCAGCTTGGCTCTAGCGGGAGACAATGAGCAGTTCTTC. This gives the protein CASSLALAGDNEQFF.